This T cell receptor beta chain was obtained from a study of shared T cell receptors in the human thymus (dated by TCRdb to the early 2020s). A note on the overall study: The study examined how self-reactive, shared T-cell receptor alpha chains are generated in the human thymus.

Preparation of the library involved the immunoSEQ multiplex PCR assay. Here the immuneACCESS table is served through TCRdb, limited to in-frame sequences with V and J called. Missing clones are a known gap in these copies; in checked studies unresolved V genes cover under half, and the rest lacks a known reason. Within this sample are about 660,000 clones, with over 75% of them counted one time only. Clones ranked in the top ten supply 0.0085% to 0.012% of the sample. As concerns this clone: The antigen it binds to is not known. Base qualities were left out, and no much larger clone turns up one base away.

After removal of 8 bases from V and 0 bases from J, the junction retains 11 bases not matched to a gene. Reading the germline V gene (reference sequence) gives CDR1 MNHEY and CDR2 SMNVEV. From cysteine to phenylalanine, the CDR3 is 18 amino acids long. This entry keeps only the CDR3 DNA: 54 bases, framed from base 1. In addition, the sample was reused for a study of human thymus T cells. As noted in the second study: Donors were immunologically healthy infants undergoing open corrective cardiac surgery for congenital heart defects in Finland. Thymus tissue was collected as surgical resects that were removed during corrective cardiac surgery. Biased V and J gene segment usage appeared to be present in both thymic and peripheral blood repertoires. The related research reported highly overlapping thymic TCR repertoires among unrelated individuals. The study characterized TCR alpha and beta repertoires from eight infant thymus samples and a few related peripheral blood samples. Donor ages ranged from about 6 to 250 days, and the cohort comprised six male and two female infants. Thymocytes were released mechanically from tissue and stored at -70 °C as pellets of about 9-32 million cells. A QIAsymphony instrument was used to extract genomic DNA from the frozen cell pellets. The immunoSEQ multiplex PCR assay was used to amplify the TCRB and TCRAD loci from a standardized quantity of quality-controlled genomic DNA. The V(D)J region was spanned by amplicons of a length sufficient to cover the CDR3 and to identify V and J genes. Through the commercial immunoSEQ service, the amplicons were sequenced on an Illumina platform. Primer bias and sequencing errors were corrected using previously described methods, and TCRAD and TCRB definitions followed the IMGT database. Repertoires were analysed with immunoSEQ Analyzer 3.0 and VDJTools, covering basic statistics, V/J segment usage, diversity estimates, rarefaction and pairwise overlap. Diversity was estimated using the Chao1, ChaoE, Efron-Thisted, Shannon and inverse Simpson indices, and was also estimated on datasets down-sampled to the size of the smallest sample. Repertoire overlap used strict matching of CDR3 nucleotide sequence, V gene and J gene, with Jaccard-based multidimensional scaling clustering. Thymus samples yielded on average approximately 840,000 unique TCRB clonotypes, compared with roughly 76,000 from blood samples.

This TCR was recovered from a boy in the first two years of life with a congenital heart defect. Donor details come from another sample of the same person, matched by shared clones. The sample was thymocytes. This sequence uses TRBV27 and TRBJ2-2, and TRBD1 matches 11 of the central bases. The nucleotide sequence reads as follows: TGTGCCAGCTGGAACTCCGGGACAGGGGGATCGAACACCGGGGAGCTGTTTTTT. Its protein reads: CASWNSGTGGSNTGELFF.